This T cell receptor beta chain emerged from a study of blood T cell repertoires in COVID-19. Overall study context: Samples came from the United States, Italy and Spain, spanning acute and convalescent COVID-19. PBMCs, B-cell-depleted T cells, or T cells provided the cDNA or gDNA that made up the material.

Per the authors' pipeline: The assay estimated nucleated cells by amplifying reference gene primers. Produced via immunoSEQ multiplex PCR; TCRdb's table is partial and in-frame only. The V and J calls and the clone size are those of that table, but D and trimming were determined from the DNA. This table has about 410,000 clones, approximately 91% appearing once. The CDR3 length is 13 residues. Trimming shortened V by 6 bases and J by 7 bases, and 12 bases separated the two germline ends. Germline CDR1 LNHDA, CDR2 SQIVND (reference sequence). Those enrolled in Seattle joined during active infection and were followed longitudinally afterward.

This receptor was taken from a woman aged 40-49 years with COVID-19, enrolled during active disease. The sample taken for sequencing was peripheral blood. The chain joins TRBV19 to TRBJ1-4; D is unclear. Here the CDR3 DNA reads TGTGCCAGTAGCCGTACATTTCTTGAAAAACTGTTTTTT. Its translation is CASSRTFLEKLFF.